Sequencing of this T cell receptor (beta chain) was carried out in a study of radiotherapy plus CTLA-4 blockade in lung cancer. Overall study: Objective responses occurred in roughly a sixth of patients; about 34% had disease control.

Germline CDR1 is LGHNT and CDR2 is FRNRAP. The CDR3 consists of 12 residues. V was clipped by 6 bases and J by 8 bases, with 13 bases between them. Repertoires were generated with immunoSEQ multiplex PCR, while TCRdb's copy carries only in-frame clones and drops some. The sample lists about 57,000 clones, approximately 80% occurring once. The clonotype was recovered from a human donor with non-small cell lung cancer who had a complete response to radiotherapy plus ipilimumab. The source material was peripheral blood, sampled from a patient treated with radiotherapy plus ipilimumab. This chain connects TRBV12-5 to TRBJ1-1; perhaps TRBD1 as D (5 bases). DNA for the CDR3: TGTGCTAGTGGCCGAACGGGACTGGAAGCTTTCTTT. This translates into CASGRTGLEAFF.